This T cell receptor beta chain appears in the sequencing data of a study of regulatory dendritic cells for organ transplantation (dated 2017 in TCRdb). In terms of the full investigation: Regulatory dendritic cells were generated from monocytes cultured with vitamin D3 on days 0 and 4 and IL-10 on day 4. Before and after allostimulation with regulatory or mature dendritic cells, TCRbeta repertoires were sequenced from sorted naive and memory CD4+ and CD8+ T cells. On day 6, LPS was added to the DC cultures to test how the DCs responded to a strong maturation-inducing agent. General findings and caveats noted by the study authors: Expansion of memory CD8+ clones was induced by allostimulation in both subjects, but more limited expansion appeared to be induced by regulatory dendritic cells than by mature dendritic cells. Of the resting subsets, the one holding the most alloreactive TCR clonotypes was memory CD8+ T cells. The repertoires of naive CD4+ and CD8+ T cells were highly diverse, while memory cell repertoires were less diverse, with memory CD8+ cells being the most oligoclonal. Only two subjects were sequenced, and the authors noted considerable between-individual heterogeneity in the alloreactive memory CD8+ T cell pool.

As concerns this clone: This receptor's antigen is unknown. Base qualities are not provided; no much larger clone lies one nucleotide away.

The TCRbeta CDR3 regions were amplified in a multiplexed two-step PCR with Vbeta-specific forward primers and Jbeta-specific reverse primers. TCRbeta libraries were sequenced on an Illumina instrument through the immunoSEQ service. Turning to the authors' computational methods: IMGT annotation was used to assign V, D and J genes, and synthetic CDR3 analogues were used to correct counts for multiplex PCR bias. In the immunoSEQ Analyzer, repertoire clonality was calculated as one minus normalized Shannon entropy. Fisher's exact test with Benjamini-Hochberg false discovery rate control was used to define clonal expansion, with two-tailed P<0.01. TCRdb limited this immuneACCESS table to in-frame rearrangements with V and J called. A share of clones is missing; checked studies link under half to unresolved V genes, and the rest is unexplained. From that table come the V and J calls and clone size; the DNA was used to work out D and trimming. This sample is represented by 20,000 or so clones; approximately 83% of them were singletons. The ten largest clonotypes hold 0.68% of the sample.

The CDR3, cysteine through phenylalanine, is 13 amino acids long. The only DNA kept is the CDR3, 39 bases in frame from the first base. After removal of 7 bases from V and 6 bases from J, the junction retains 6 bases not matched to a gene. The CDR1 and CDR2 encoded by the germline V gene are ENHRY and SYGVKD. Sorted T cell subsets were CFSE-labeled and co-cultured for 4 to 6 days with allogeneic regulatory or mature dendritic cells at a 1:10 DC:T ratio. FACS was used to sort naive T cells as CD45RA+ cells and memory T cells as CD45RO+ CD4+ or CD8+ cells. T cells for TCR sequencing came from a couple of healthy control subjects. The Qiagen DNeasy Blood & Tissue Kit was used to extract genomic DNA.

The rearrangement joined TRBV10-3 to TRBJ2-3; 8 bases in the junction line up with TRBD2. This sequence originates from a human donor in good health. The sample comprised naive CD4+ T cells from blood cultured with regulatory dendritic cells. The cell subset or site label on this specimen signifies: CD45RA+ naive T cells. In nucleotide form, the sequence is TGTGCCATCAAAGTCGGGGGGGCTGATACGCAGTATTTT. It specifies CAIKVGGADTQYF.